This TCR beta chain was recovered during a study of blood T cell repertoires in COVID-19. Turning to the study itself: Sites in the United States, Italy and Spain provided acute and convalescent COVID-19 samples. PBMCs, B-cell-depleted T cells, or T cells were the source of the cDNA or gDNA that made up the material.

Repertoires were generated with immunoSEQ multiplex PCR, while TCRdb's copy carries only in-frame clones and drops some. Of roughly 300,000 clones listed, roughly 84% are singletons. The V end lost 2 bases, the J end lost 7 bases, and 16 bases lay between the germline ends. The V gene's germline CDR1 is SGHTA and CDR2 FQGTGA. This CDR3 comprises 15 residues. This receptor was obtained from a human donor with COVID-19, enrolled during active disease. The donor label of this sample is uncertain. Sequencing was carried out using peripheral blood. The V gene is TRBV7-3, the J gene TRBJ2-3; no clear D gene. The CDR3 region is CASSLDSSRGNTQYF. CDR3 coding DNA: TGTGCCAGCAGCTTAGACTCCTCTCGAGGAAATACGCAGTATTTT.